The clone carrying this TCR beta chain came up many times. Trimming took 5 bases from V and 0 from J; bases not matched to a gene: 3. This CDR3 is 15 amino acids long. In germline, CDR1 is SEHNR, CDR2 FQNEAQ (reference sequence). These data are taken from a study of T cells after yellow fever vaccination. It was through 5'RACE template switching that TCR cDNA was made, with a universal primer site and UMIs added. TCRdb ran MiXCR on the 5' RACE reads and lists one entry per CDR3 protein. The sample has about 400,000 distinct CDR3 sequences, more than 5.5% seen once. The origin of this receptor is a man aged 25-45 years who received the YFV17D yellow fever vaccine. The rearrangement joins TRBV7-9 to TRBJ2-3; 9 bases line up with TRBD1. The starting material was PBMCs, obtained 5 days after the yellow fever booster vaccination. The DNA for the CDR3 is TGTGCCAGCAGCCGGGGACAGGGCAGCACAGATACGCAGTATTTT. Its translation is CASSRGQGSTDTQYF.